The sequence of this TCR beta chain was determined in a study of blood T cell repertoires in COVID-19. In the source study's methods: Amplification of reference gene primers provided the estimated nucleated cell counts. Libraries were prepared by immunoSEQ multiplex PCR; TCRdb keeps only in-frame clonotypes and omits some of them. V and J calls and clone size follow that table, whereas D and trimming were derived from the DNA. The table lists fewer than 250,000 clones, approximately 91% of them singletons. CDR1 is SGHNT and CDR2 is YYREEE in the germline V gene (reference sequence). The CDR3 extends over 15 amino acids. V lost 4 bases to trimming and J lost 6 bases; unmatched junction nucleotides: 9.

Sequenced material: peripheral blood. The receptor was derived from a man aged 30 to 45 with acute or convalescent COVID-19. This chain links TRBV5-4 with TRBJ1-4, with 7 positions matching TRBD1. The CDR3 sequence: CASSASRDSYEKLFF. DNA of the CDR3: TGTGCCAGCAGCGCATCCCGGGACAGCTATGAAAAACTGTTTTTT.